These 4 T cell receptor beta chains share one sample of origin, sequenced in a study of STAT5B mutations in CD4+ large granular lymphocyte leukemia. Measured with immunoSEQ multiplex PCR; TCRdb has only the in-frame clones, and not every one. The sample holds roughly 30,000 clones, under 80% seen once. The sequenced sample was CD4+ T cells from blood buffy coats. These TCRs come from a human donor in good health.

The chain has TRBV6-4 and TRBJ1-3; D might be TRBD1 (5 bases). From germline, CDR1 is MRHNA and CDR2 SNTAGT. The CDR3 runs 15 residues. Trimming took 4 bases from V and 2 from J, leaving 12 bases between them. In DNA form, the CDR3 reads TGTGCCAGCAGTGCTCCGGGACGCACTGGAAACACCATATATTTT. It codes for CASSAPGRTGNTIYF.

This chain links TRBV30 with TRBJ1-5; no definite D call. Germline V gene lookup returns CDR1 GTSNPN and CDR2 SVGIG (reference sequence). The V end was cut by 5 bases, the J end by 3 bases, with 11 bases between. This CDR3 has 13 amino acids. The CDR3 is CAWALSFNQPQHF. CDR3 coding DNA: TGTGCCTGGGCCCTCTCTTTCAATCAGCCCCAGCATTTT.

V and J are TRBV5-6 and TRBJ2-3, with TRBD1 matching 8 bases. The junction had 13 bases not matched to a gene; V was cut back by 6 bases and J by 4 bases. CDR3 size: 16 residues. Germline CDR1 SGHDT, CDR2 YYEEEE. The CDR3 sequence is CASTFGVLQGADTQYF. DNA of the CDR3: TGTGCCAGCACCTTTGGGGTCTTACAGGGGGCAGATACGCAGTATTTT.

The chain joins TRBV5-1 to TRBJ2-6, with D maybe TRBD1 (5 bases). The CDR3 spans 16 residues. Trimming stripped 0 bases from V and 0 bases from J, with 7 bases between. CDR1 and CDR2 from the germline V gene are SGHRS and YFSETQ. The CDR3 loop reads CASSLDRISGANVLTF. CDR3 sequence (DNA): TGCGCCAGCAGCTTGGACAGGATCTCTGGGGCCAACGTCCTGACTTTC.